The entry that follows covers one TCR beta chain sequence. No antigen is known for it. This specimen belongs to a study of cytomegalovirus exposure and HLA in healthy donors. Findings and caveats of the study: Analyzed later, association rates of TCRs varied across HLA loci, with DRB1 most and HLA-C fewest. Listed as cytomegalovirus-associated were 150 to 200 TCR beta chains. The likely origin of a cluster of highly shared sequence variants was a sequencing artifact.

Donors counted as nominally healthy when sampled, yet unrecorded immune exposures were likely. The study ran its PCR with 60 Vbeta and 13 Jbeta primers. The method was immunoSEQ multiplex PCR; TCRdb's version includes in-frame clones alone and lacks a portion of them. The table has about 160,000 clones, about three quarters seen once. The sequence was collected from a woman between 40 and 55 years old in good health and CMV-seropositive. The sequenced sample was PBMCs.

For the CDR3, the DNA is TGCAGCGGGGACGACCGGACCACCGGTACTAGCGGCGATGAGCAGTTCTTC. It specifies CSGDDRTTGTSGDEQFF. This chain uses TRBV29-1 with TRBJ2-1; the match to TRBD2 covers 8 bases. The ends lost 7 bases at V and 8 bases at J; junction bases unmatched: 22. This CDR3 is 17 amino acids long. Germline loops: CDR1 SQVTM, CDR2 ANQGSEA.